This entry lists 30 T cell receptor beta chains sequenced from one sample in a study of shared clonotypes between healthy human individuals. Data came from immunoSEQ multiplex PCR; TCRdb stores just in-frame clones and leaves some out. The table shows roughly 1 million clones, with about 77% occurring only once. Material: memory CD4+ T cells sorted from blood. Subset meaning: CD45RA-negative fraction. These TCRs come from a man between 18 and 35 years old in good health.

The chain uses TRBV19 and TRBJ2-7; D is perhaps TRBD1 or TRBD2 (7 bases each). CDR1 and CDR2 from the germline V gene are LNHDA and SQIVND (reference sequence). Deletions cut 4 bases from V and 1 base from J, with 20 bases between. This CDR3 comprises 17 residues. DNA of the CDR3: TGTGCCAGTAGTAGCCCCTCGGCCAGGGGGGGGTCCTACGAGCAGTACTTC. It specifies CASSSPSARGGSYEQYF.

Notes on this clone: Other DNA sequences in this specimen translate into the identical CDR3. For the CDR3, the DNA is TGTGCCAGCTCACCAGGGCAGGGGAATTCACCCCTCCACTTT. Translated, it gives CASSPGQGNSPLHF. The J gene is TRBJ1-6, the V gene TRBV18, with a possible D match to TRBD1 (6 bases). The CDR3 runs to 14 residues. Germline V gene data show CDR1 as KGHSH and CDR2 as LQKENI. Trimming cost V 2 bases and J 7 bases, with 9 bases left between them.

The chain's CDR3 is CASSPSGTAETQYF. The CDR3 DNA reads TGTGCCAGCAGCCCATCGGGGACAGCCGAGACCCAGTACTTC. The chain is built from TRBV7-6 and TRBJ2-5, with 7 bases fitting TRBD1. The CDR3 length is 14 residues. Germline lookup yields CDR1 SGHVS and CDR2 FNYEAQ. V lost 5 bases to trimming and J lost 5 bases; unmatched junction nucleotides: 8.

The chain combines TRBV9 with TRBJ1-1, with D unresolved. The V gene's germline CDR1 is SGDLS and CDR2 YYNGEE. The ends were cut back, 1 base at V and 7 bases at J, with 17 bases in the middle. The CDR3 extends over 15 amino acids. The CDR3 reads CASSVNSEPISEAFF. As DNA, the CDR3 is TGTGCCAGCAGCGTAAATTCGGAACCTATAAGTGAAGCTTTCTTT.

The chain recombines TRBV6-5 with TRBJ1-2; D is uncertain. Trimming took 6 bases from V and 7 from J, leaving 15 bases between them. The CDR3 spans 13 residues. Germline lookup yields CDR1 MNHEY and CDR2 SVGAGI. CDR3 coding DNA: TGTGCCAGCAGGCTCCGGGCCGCGGGTGGCTACACCTTC. It encodes CASRLRAAGGYTF.

Only a few counts were recorded for this clone. This chain links TRBV10-1 with TRBJ1-6; D might be TRBD1 (5 bases). V lost 7 bases and J 1 base, leaving 17 bases between the germline ends. Germline V gene sequence: CDR1 WNHNN, CDR2 SYGVQD (reference sequence). This CDR3 comprises 17 residues. CDR3: CASTERGRGSYNSPLHF. As DNA, the CDR3 is TGCGCCAGCACCGAACGTGGAAGGGGATCCTATAATTCACCCCTCCACTTT.

The chain joins TRBV29-1 to TRBJ1-2, with TRBD1 identical over 9 bases. This CDR3 region has 12 residues. Germline CDR1 is SQVTM and CDR2 is ANQGSEA. Trimming at V came to 1 base and at J to 10 bases, leaving 4 bases not matched to a gene. CDR3 sequence (DNA): TGCAGCGTTGAAGCCCAACAGGGGGCCTACACCTTC. It translates to CSVEAQQGAYTF.

As concerns this clone: Other DNA sequences in the sample encode the same CDR3. The chain combines TRBV6-5 with TRBJ2-3; the D gene is possibly TRBD2 (5 bases). Germline CDR1 reads MNHEY; CDR2 reads SVGAGI. This CDR3 is built from 15 residues. V was shortened by 0 bases and J by 2 bases, with 9 bases between the two germline ends. The CDR3 DNA reads TGTGCCAGCAGTTACTCCGTCGGGGTCACAGATACGCAGTATTTT. It codes for CASSYSVGVTDTQYF.

This clone occurred once. The J gene is TRBJ2-1, the V gene TRBV6-6; TRBD2 matches at 10 bases. The CDR3 totals 14 residues. Trimming at V came to 2 bases and at J to 7 bases, leaving 2 bases not matched to a gene. Germline loops: CDR1 MNHNY, CDR2 SVGAGI (reference sequence). CDR3 coding DNA: TGTGCCAGCAGTTACCCTAGCGGGAGTAATGAGCAGTTCTTC. Its protein is CASSYPSGSNEQFF.

The rearrangement links TRBV12-5 to TRBJ1-1, with 8 bases aligning to TRBD1. The CDR3 totals 14 residues. J was trimmed by 4 bases and V by 2 bases; bases with no gene match: 3. The V gene's germline CDR1 is LGHNT and CDR2 FRNRAP. The DNA for the CDR3 is TGTGCTAGTGGTTTGACAGGGGGAGGCACTGAAGCTTTCTTT. This encodes CASGLTGGGTEAFF.

The V call is TRBV11-2, the J call TRBJ1-6; D is perhaps TRBD1 (5 bases). The CDR3 contains 18 residues. Germline V CDR1 and CDR2: SGHAT, FQNNGV. Between the trimmed V and J ends, which lost 8 bases and 0 bases, there was a span of 20 bases. The CDR3 nucleotides read TGTGCCAGCGCACAGGAAAGCGGCCTAAGCTCCTATAATTCACCCCTCCACTTT. Translated: CASAQESGLSSYNSPLHF.

The V and J genes are TRBV11-3 and TRBJ2-7; TRBD1 aligns across 7 bases. There are 11 residues in the CDR3. J lost 8 bases, V lost 5 bases, and 3 bases had no gene match. Per germline, CDR1 SGHNT and CDR2 YENEEA. This CDR3 is CASSRDSQQYF. The CDR3 coding sequence is TGTGCCAGCAGCCGGGACAGCCAGCAGTACTTC.

This clone has just a few counts. The chain links TRBV10-3 to TRBJ2-7, with 7 positions matching TRBD1. This CDR3 region has 14 residues. With V trimmed by 5 bases and J by 6 bases, 10 bases remained unmatched. In germline, CDR1 is ENHRY, CDR2 SYGVKD. CDR3 sequence reads: CAISFLDRTGEQYF. CDR3 sequence (DNA): TGTGCCATCAGTTTCCTGGACAGGACGGGCGAGCAGTACTTC.

The CDR3 spells CASSLGRFAGVDNEQFF. The CDR3 DNA reads TGTGCCAGCAGCTTAGGTCGGTTTGCGGGAGTAGACAATGAGCAGTTCTTC. J is TRBJ2-1 and V is TRBV7-2, with 7 bases identical to TRBD2. The CDR3 spans 17 residues. Germline loops: CDR1 SGHTA, CDR2 FQGNSA. Unmatched junction bases numbered 11, after V lost 1 base and J lost 5 bases.

This rearrangement joins TRBV6-1 to TRBJ1-5, with 8 bases aligning to TRBD1. The CDR3 length is 15 residues. Losses at the gene ends were 7 bases for V and 1 base for J; bases not matched to a gene: 6. Germline V gives CDR1 MNHNS, CDR2 SASEGT. As DNA, the CDR3 is TGTGCCAGCACCGCGGGACAGGCCAGCAATCAGCCCCAGCATTTT. Amino acids: CASTAGQASNQPQHF.

This clone was detected only a few times. The J gene is TRBJ2-7, the V gene TRBV28, with TRBD1 matching over 7 bases. V lost 7 bases and J lost 2; bases outside the gene matches: 8. The CDR3 is made up of 14 amino acids. Germline V gene data show CDR1 as MDHEN and CDR2 as SYDVKM. The DNA for the CDR3 is TGTGCCAGCACCCGGACAGGAGATACCTACGAGCAGTACTTC. This translates into CASTRTGDTYEQYF.

The chain employs TRBV11-2 and TRBJ2-7; 9 bases are shared with TRBD1. The V gene's germline CDR1 is SGHAT and CDR2 FQNNGV. The J segment lost 2 bases and the V segment lost 5 bases, leaving 4 bases of the junction unmatched. The CDR3 spans 14 residues. CDR3 nucleotide sequence: TGTGCCAGCAGCGTACGACAGGGGGCCTACGAGCAGTACTTC. Translation gives CASSVRQGAYEQYF.

The rearrangement joins TRBV30 to TRBJ2-7; 10 bases align to TRBD1. Germline V CDR1 and CDR2: GTSNPN, SVGIG (reference sequence). The CDR3 spans 16 residues. J was trimmed by 2 bases and V by 2 bases; bases with no gene match: 9. The CDR3 spells CAWSFRWDRGTYEQYF. CDR3 nucleotide sequence: TGTGCCTGGAGTTTTCGATGGGACAGGGGCACCTACGAGCAGTACTTC.

The gene calls are TRBV7-2 and TRBJ2-2, with D unresolved. CDR3 length: 13 residues. Germline loops: CDR1 SGHTA, CDR2 FQGNSA. V was clipped by 5 bases and J by 9 bases, with 13 bases between them. CDR3 region: CASSQSRVRELFF. CDR3 nucleotides: TGTGCCAGCAGCCAAAGCCGGGTCAGGGAGCTGTTTTTT.

The chain joins TRBV5-5 to TRBJ2-3; D remains ambiguous. CDR1 and CDR2 from the germline V gene are SGHKS and YYEKEE (reference sequence). Trimming stripped 0 bases from V and 1 base from J, with 9 bases between. CDR3 length: 15 amino acids. The CDR3 spells CASSLALYGTDTQYF. The CDR3 DNA reads TGTGCCAGCAGCTTGGCCTTGTATGGCACAGATACGCAGTATTTT. Complete variable domain (other parts from reference TRBV5-5 and TRBJ2-3): DAGVTQSPTHLIKTRGQQVTLRCSPISGHKSVSWYQQVLGQGPQFIFQYYEKEERGRGNFPDRFSARQFPNYSSELNVNALLLGDSALYLCASSLALYGTDTQYFGPGTRLTVL.

This chain connects TRBV9 to TRBJ2-3; possible D gene TRBD1, 5 bases. This CDR3 region has 16 residues. The V gene's germline CDR1 is SGDLS and CDR2 YYNGEE. V gave up 0 bases and J gave up 2 bases, with 13 bases separating them. The CDR3 bases are TGTGCCAGCAGCGTAGGGCGGCAGGGATACACAGATACGCAGTATTTT. It specifies CASSVGRQGYTDTQYF.

The chain is built from TRBV18 and TRBJ2-3, with a tentative D call TRBD2 (6 bases). The CDR3 has 15 amino acids. Germline V gives CDR1 KGHSH, CDR2 LQKENI. V was pared by 0 bases and J by 6 bases, with 13 bases between. The CDR3 spells CASSPPTRSTDTQYF. In nucleotides, the CDR3 is TGTGCCAGCTCACCACCGACTAGATCGACTGATACGCAGTATTTT. The full variable domain, in which reference TRBV18 and TRBJ2-3 provide the parts outside the CDR3, is NAGVMQNPRHLVRRRGQEARLRCSPMKGHSHVYWYRQLPEEGLKFMVYLQKENIIDESGMPKERFSAEFPKEGPSILRIQQVVRGDSAAYFCASSPPTRSTDTQYFGPGTRLTVL.

V gene TRBV4-1 combines with J gene TRBJ1-3; 8 bases are shared with TRBD1. V shed 1 base, J shed 7 bases, and the junction held 9 bases outside the gene matches. Looked up from germline, CDR1 is MGHRA and CDR2 is YSYEKL. This CDR3 is built from 16 residues. CDR3 DNA: TGCGCCAGCAGCCAAGCGACAGGGGTTATCGCGAACACCATATATTTT. Translating gives CASSQATGVIANTIYF.

This clone has a count of ten or more. This chain connects TRBV28 to TRBJ2-7; 7 positions match TRBD1. Germline values: CDR1 MDHEN, CDR2 SYDVKM. Trimming took 4 bases from V and 0 from J; bases not matched to a gene: 9. This CDR3 spans 16 amino acids. The CDR3 loop is CASSSTGAVNSYEQYF. The DNA for the CDR3 is TGTGCCAGCAGTTCAACAGGGGCCGTAAACTCCTACGAGCAGTACTTC.

This chain joins TRBV7-9 and TRBJ1-1; the D gene is possibly TRBD1 (5 bases). The CDR3 contains 16 residues. The V end was cut by 1 base, the J end by 5 bases, with 17 bases between. Germline CDR1 reads SEHNR; CDR2 reads FQNEAQ (reference sequence). CDR3 DNA: TGTGCCAGCAGCTTAGGAGGGGTCGGTAGTAGGACTGAAGCTTTCTTT. Encoded protein: CASSLGGVGSRTEAFF.

This clone was seen a few times. The chain employs TRBV30 and TRBJ1-6; TRBD1 is a possible D gene (5 bases). V was pared by 2 bases and J by 6 bases, with 11 bases between. Looked up from germline, CDR1 is GTSNPN and CDR2 is SVGIG (reference sequence). The length of the CDR3 is 14 residues. CDR3 loop: CAWSRGPRNSPLHF. In nucleotides, the CDR3 is TGTGCCTGGAGTAGGGGACCTCGTAATTCACCCCTCCACTTT.

This clone was found once. The chain carries TRBV7-6 and TRBJ2-5, with 7 positions matching TRBD1. Germline CDR1 SGHVS, CDR2 FNYEAQ. After removal of 3 bases from V and 5 bases from J, the junction contained 15 bases not matched to a gene. The CDR3 has 17 amino acids. The CDR3 DNA follows: TGTGCCAGCAGCTTCCCTCTACGACAGGGCCGTCCCGAGACCCAGTACTTC. Protein sequence: CASSFPLRQGRPETQYF.

This chain joins TRBV7-9 and TRBJ2-2; 8 bases line up with TRBD1. After removal of 8 bases from V and 3 bases from J, the junction contained 8 bases not matched to a gene. CDR1 and CDR2 (germline): SEHNR, FQNEAQ (reference sequence). This CDR3 is built from 15 residues. As DNA, the CDR3 is TGTGCCAGCTTCCCCGGGACAGGTTACACCGGGGAGCTGTTTTTT. Translated, it gives CASFPGTGYTGELFF.

V is TRBV7-2 and J is TRBJ2-1; TRBD2 agrees at 12 bases. V shed 5 bases and J 4 bases; nucleotides not matched to a gene: 12. Germline V CDR1 and CDR2: SGHTA, FQGNSA. CDR3 size: 18 residues. CDR3 amino acids: CASSPRLAGAPVYNEQFF. The DNA of the CDR3 is TGTGCCAGCAGCCCAAGACTAGCGGGGGCGCCAGTTTACAATGAGCAGTTCTTC.

V is TRBV6-6 and J is TRBJ2-7; 8 nucleotides line up with TRBD1. Germline V gene sequence: CDR1 MNHNY, CDR2 SVGAGI (reference sequence). This CDR3 has 15 residues. Unmatched junction bases numbered 3, after V lost 0 bases and J lost 2 bases. The CDR3 is CASSYSSGGAYEQYF. The CDR3 DNA reads TGTGCCAGCAGTTACTCGTCAGGGGGCGCCTACGAGCAGTACTTC.